The rows below give T cell receptor beta chains drawn from one sample of a study of T cells in Graves' hyperthyroidism and ophthalmopathy. TCRdb recomputed calls from the multiplex PCR reads with MiXCR, one row per CDR3 protein. The sample lists 600,000 to 700,000 distinct CDR3 sequences, roughly 46% occurring once. The sequenced sample consisted of peripheral blood or thyroid tissue (not recorded which). The receptors were sampled from an adult man with Graves' disease, either hyperthyroidism or ophthalmopathy (not recorded which). CDR3s include the opening cysteine and the closing phenylalanine or tryptophan. D genes are given only for firm matches. A row's size may be missing; if present it is once, few, many or a size class.

V gene: TRBV2
D gene: NA
J gene: TRBJ2-5
clone size: few
CDR3 protein: CASSEDGAGETQYF
CDR3 DNA: TGTGCCAGCAGTGAAGATGGTGCTGGGGAGACCCAGTACTTC

V gene: TRBV5-6
D gene: NA
J gene: TRBJ2-7
clone size: few
CDR3 protein: CASSYGTLTDYEQYF
CDR3 DNA: TGTGCCAGCAGCTACGGGACCCTAACGGACTACGAGCAGTACTTC

V gene: TRBV7-2
D gene: NA
J gene: TRBJ1-2
clone size: many
CDR3 protein: CASFKRQYGYTF
CDR3 DNA: TGTGCCAGCTTTAAACGACAGTATGGCTACACCTTC

V gene: TRBV12-3/TRBV12-4
D gene: NA
J gene: TRBJ1-1
clone size: NA
CDR3 protein: CASSLPARTEAFF
CDR3 DNA: TGTGCCAGCAGCCTTCCGGCCCGCACTGAAGCTTTCTTT

V gene: TRBV20-1
D gene: TRBD1
J gene: TRBJ1-5
clone size: NA
CDR3 protein: CSAKGGQGVQPQHF
CDR3 DNA: TGCAGTGCTAAGGGGGGACAGGGGGTTCAGCCCCAGCATTTT

V gene: TRBV20-1
D gene: TRBD1
J gene: TRBJ2-7
clone size: few
CDR3 protein: CSARDAGQARYEQYF
CDR3 DNA: TGCAGTGCTAGAGATGCGGGACAGGCAAGGTACGAGCAGTACTTC

V gene: TRBV15
D gene: NA
J gene: TRBJ2-2
clone size: NA
CDR3 protein: CATQGANTGELSW
CDR3 DNA: TGTGCCACCCAGGGAGCGAACACCGGGGAGCTGTCTTGG

V gene: TRBV19
D gene: TRBD1
J gene: TRBJ1-1
clone size: NA
CDR3 protein: CASSFDRDRGSTEAFF
CDR3 DNA: TGTGCCAGTAGTTTCGACAGGGACAGGGGGAGCACTGAAGCTTTCTTT

V gene: TRBV12-3/TRBV12-4
D gene: TRBD1
J gene: TRBJ2-7
clone size: NA
CDR3 protein: CASTRQGSSYEQYF
CDR3 DNA: TGTGCCAGTACCAGACAGGGGAGCTCCTACGAGCAGTACTTC

V gene: TRBV7-2
D gene: TRBD2
J gene: TRBJ2-5
clone size: many
CDR3 protein: CASSDGAGGYQETQYF
CDR3 DNA: TGTGCCAGCAGCGATGGAGCGGGGGGGTACCAAGAGACCCAGTACTTC

V gene: TRBV7-2
D gene: NA
J gene: TRBJ2-7
clone size: NA
CDR3 protein: CASSSTLIRQPYEQYF
CDR3 DNA: TGTGCCAGCAGCTCCACATTGATTAGACAGCCCTACGAGCAGTACTTC

V gene: TRBV2
D gene: TRBD2
J gene: TRBJ2-7
clone size: many
CDR3 protein: CASSEFVGTSSYEQYF
CDR3 DNA: TGTGCCAGCAGTGAGTTCGTGGGGACTAGCAGCTACGAGCAGTACTTC

V gene: TRBV7-9
D gene: TRBD2
J gene: TRBJ2-7
clone size: few
CDR3 protein: CASSPLAGGAYEQYF
CDR3 DNA: TGTGCCAGCAGCCCGTTAGCGGGAGGGGCCTACGAGCAGTACTTC

V gene: TRBV24-1
D gene: NA
J gene: TRBJ1-2
clone size: once
CDR3 protein: CATSDLVAGDGYTF
CDR3 DNA: TGTGCCACCAGTGATTTAGTCGCTGGGGATGGCTACACCTTC

V gene: TRBV20-1
D gene: NA
J gene: TRBJ2-6
clone size: many
CDR3 protein: CSAENSRSGANVLTF
CDR3 DNA: TGCAGTGCTGAAAACAGCCGCTCTGGGGCCAACGTCCTGACTTTC

V gene: TRBV6-5
D gene: NA
J gene: TRBJ1-5
clone size: NA
CDR3 protein: CASTETWFSGQPQHF
CDR3 DNA: TGTGCCAGCACCGAGACGTGGTTTTCGGGTCAGCCCCAGCATTTT

V gene: TRBV19
D gene: NA
J gene: TRBJ1-5
clone size: NA
CDR3 protein: CASSIGTNQPQHF
CDR3 DNA: TGTGCCAGTAGTATAGGGACGAATCAGCCCCAGCATTTT

V gene: TRBV15
D gene: TRBD1
J gene: TRBJ2-7
clone size: NA
CDR3 protein: CATSSAGTGGAREQYF
CDR3 DNA: TGTGCCACCAGCAGCGCCGGGACAGGGGGCGCGAGGGAGCAGTACTTC

V gene: TRBV29-1
D gene: TRBD1
J gene: TRBJ2-2
clone size: few
CDR3 protein: CSVGQGAGGGELFF
CDR3 DNA: TGCAGCGTCGGACAGGGGGCAGGGGGCGGGGAGCTGTTTTTT

V gene: TRBV7-9
D gene: NA
J gene: TRBJ2-6
clone size: NA
CDR3 protein: CAGSLGQGSSGANVLTF
CDR3 DNA: TGTGCCGGCAGCTTAGGGCAGGGTAGCTCTGGGGCCAACGTCCTGACTTTC

V gene: TRBV7-2
D gene: NA
J gene: TRBJ1-1
clone size: NA
CDR3 protein: CASSPRGGLGTEAFF
CDR3 DNA: TGTGCCAGCAGCCCACGCGGGGGGCTGGGCACTGAAGCTTTCTTT

V gene: TRBV7-6
D gene: NA
J gene: TRBJ1-3
clone size: NA
CDR3 protein: CASSVKSQGIPGNTIYF
CDR3 DNA: TGTGCCAGCAGCGTTAAATCCCAGGGGATTCCTGGAAACACCATATATTTT

V gene: TRBV20-1
D gene: TRBD2
J gene: TRBJ2-2
clone size: few
CDR3 protein: CSARTSEGTGELFF
CDR3 DNA: TGCAGTGCTCGGACTAGCGAAGGTACCGGGGAGCTGTTTTTT

V gene: TRBV29-1
D gene: TRBD2
J gene: TRBJ2-3
clone size: NA
CDR3 protein: CSVRLASDTQYF
CDR3 DNA: TGCAGCGTTAGACTAGCCTCAGATACGCAGTATTTT

V gene: TRBV20-1
D gene: TRBD1
J gene: TRBJ2-5
clone size: NA
CDR3 protein: CSAKKDRAMETQYF
CDR3 DNA: TGCAGTGCTAAAAAGGACAGGGCCATGGAGACCCAGTACTTC

V gene: TRBV7-2
D gene: TRBD1
J gene: TRBJ1-1
clone size: NA
CDR3 protein: CASSRQAGEGAAFF
CDR3 DNA: TGTGCCAGCAGCCGCCAAGCGGGGGAGGGGGCAGCTTTCTTT

V gene: TRBV2
D gene: NA
J gene: TRBJ1-2
clone size: NA
CDR3 protein: CASSDPGGRLHYGYTF
CDR3 DNA: TGTGCCAGCAGCGACCCCGGGGGGCGGTTACACTATGGCTACACCTTC

V gene: TRBV2
D gene: TRBD1
J gene: TRBJ1-1
clone size: NA
CDR3 protein: CATTTRRDRLINTEAFF
CDR3 DNA: TGTGCCACCACGACCAGACGGGACAGACTCATAAACACTGAAGCTTTCTTT

V gene: TRBV9
D gene: NA
J gene: TRBJ2-7
clone size: few
CDR3 protein: CASSVGGGRDYEQYF
CDR3 DNA: TGTGCCAGCAGCGTAGGGGGAGGCAGGGATTACGAGCAGTACTTC

V gene: TRBV12-3/TRBV12-4
D gene: NA
J gene: TRBJ1-1
clone size: NA
CDR3 protein: CASSAPQDSHTEAFF
CDR3 DNA: TGTGCCAGCAGTGCCCCCCAGGACAGCCACACTGAAGCTTTCTTT

V gene: TRBV6-6
D gene: NA
J gene: TRBJ1-5
clone size: few
CDR3 protein: CASSYDQGRNQPQHF
CDR3 DNA: TGTGCCAGCAGTTATGATCAGGGTCGCAATCAGCCCCAGCATTTT

V gene: TRBV7-9
D gene: NA
J gene: TRBJ1-1
clone size: NA
CDR3 protein: CASSLDSGGSTNTEAFF
CDR3 DNA: TGTGCCAGCAGCTTAGACAGTGGAGGGTCGACGAACACTGAAGCTTTCTTT

V gene: TRBV2
D gene: NA
J gene: TRBJ1-2
clone size: once
CDR3 protein: CASSEGQALYGYTF
CDR3 DNA: TGTGCCAGCAGTGAGGGGCAGGCCTTGTATGGCTACACCTTC

V gene: TRBV7-2
D gene: NA
J gene: TRBJ1-2
clone size: NA
CDR3 protein: CANSLEPVVLHGYTF
CDR3 DNA: TGTGCCAACAGCTTGGAACCAGTGGTCTTACATGGCTACACCTTC

V gene: TRBV7-2
D gene: TRBD2
J gene: TRBJ2-7
clone size: NA
CDR3 protein: CASSLSSGGDYEQYF
CDR3 DNA: TGTGCCAGCAGCCTCTCTAGCGGGGGGGACTACGAGCAGTACTTC

V gene: TRBV7-8
D gene: NA
J gene: TRBJ1-1
clone size: NA
CDR3 protein: CASSFSGDKAFF
CDR3 DNA: TGTGCCAGCAGCTTTTCAGGGGATAAAGCTTTCTTT

V gene: TRBV2
D gene: NA
J gene: TRBJ2-7
clone size: few
CDR3 protein: CASSDAGHSYEQYF
CDR3 DNA: TGTGCCAGCAGTGACGCGGGACACTCCTACGAGCAGTACTTC

V gene: TRBV7-8
D gene: NA
J gene: TRBJ1-6
clone size: NA
CDR3 protein: CATSFLHPGNSPLHF
CDR3 DNA: TGTGCCACCAGCTTCCTCCACCCTGGGAATTCACCCCTCCACTTT